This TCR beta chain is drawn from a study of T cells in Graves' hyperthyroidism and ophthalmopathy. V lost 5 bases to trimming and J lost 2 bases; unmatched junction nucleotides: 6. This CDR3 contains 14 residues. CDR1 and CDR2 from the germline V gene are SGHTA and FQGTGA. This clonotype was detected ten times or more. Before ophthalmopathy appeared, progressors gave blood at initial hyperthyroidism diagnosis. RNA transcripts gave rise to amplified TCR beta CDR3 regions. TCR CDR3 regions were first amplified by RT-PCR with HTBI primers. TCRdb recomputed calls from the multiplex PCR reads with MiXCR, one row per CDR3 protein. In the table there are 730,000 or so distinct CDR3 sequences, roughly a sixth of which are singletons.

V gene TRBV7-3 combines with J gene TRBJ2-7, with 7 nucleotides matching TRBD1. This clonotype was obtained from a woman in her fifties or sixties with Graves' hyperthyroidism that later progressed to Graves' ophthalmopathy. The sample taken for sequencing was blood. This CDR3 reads CASSGTGQPYEQYF. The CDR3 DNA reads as TGTGCCAGCAGCGGAACGGGACAGCCCTACGAGCAGTACTTC.